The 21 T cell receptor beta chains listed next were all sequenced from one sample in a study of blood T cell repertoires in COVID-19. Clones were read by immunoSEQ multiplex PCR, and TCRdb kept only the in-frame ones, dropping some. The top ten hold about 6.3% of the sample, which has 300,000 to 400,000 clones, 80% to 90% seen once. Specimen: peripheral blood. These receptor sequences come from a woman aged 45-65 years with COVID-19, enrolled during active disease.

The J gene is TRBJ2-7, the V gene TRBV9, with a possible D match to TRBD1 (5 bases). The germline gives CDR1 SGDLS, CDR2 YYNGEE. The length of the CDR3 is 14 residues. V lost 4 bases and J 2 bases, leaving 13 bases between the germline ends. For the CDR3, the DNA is TGTGCCAGCAGCTTGATTGACAGTCCCTACGAGCAGTACTTC. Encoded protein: CASSLIDSPYEQYF.

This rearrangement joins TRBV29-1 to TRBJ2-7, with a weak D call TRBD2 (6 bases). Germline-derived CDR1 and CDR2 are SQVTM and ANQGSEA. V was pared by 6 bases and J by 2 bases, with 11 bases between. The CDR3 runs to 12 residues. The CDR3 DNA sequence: TGCAGCGTACGGGACTCTACCTACGAGCAGTACTTC. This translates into CSVRDSTYEQYF.

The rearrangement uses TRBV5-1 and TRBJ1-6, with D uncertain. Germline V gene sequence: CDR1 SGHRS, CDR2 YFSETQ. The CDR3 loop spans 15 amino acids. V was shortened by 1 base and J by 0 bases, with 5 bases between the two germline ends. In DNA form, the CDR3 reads TGCGCCAGCAGCTTGTCTAGCTCCTATAATTCACCCCTCCACTTT. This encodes CASSLSSSYNSPLHF. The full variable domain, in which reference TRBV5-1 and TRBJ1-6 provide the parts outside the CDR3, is KAGVTQTPRYLIKTRGQQVTLSCSPISGHRSVSWYQQTPGQGLQFLFEYFSETQRNKGNFPGRFSGRQFSNSRSEMNVSTLELGDSALYLCASSLSSSYNSPLHFGNGTRLTVT.

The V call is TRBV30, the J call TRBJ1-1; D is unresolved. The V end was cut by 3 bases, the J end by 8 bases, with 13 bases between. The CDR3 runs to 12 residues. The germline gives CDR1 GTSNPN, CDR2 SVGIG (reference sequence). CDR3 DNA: TGTGCCTGGAGCGCTGGGCCGGGGGAAGCTTTCTTT. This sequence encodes CAWSAGPGEAFF. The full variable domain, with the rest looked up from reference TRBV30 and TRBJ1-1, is SQTIHQWPATLVQPVGSPLSLECTVEGTSNPNLYWYRQAAGRGLQLLFYSVGIGQISSEVPQNLSASRPQDRQFILSSKKLLLSDSGFYLCAWSAGPGEAFFGQGTRLTVV.

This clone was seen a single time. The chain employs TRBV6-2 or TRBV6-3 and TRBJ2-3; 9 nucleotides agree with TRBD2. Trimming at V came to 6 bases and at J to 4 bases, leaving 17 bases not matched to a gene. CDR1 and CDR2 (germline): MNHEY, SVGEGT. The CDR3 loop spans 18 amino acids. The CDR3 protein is CASSPRVAGGRSADTQYF. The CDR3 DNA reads TGTGCCAGCAGCCCTCGGGTTGCGGGAGGGAGGAGTGCAGATACGCAGTATTTT.

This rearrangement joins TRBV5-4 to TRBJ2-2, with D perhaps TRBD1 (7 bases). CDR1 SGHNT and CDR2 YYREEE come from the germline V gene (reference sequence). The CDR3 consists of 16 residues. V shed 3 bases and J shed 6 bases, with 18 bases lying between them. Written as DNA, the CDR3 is TGTGCCAGCAGCTCGAAAGGGCCAGGGGGGCCCGGGGAGCTGTTTTTT. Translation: CASSSKGPGGPGELFF.

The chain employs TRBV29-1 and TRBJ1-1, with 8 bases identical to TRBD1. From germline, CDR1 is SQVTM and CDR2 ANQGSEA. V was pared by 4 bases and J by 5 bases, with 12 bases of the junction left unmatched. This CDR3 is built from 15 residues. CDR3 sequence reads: CSVVGGQGARTEAFF. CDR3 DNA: TGCAGCGTTGTGGGAGGTCAGGGGGCGCGGACTGAAGCTTTCTTT.

The chain's CDR3 is CASSPRGEEAFF. The CDR3 region has the DNA TGTGCCAGCAGCCCTCGGGGAGAAGAAGCTTTCTTT. The V call is TRBV7-9, the J call TRBJ1-1, with no clear D. With 5 bases removed from V and 8 bases from J, the gap between germline ends came to 12 bases. The CDR3 is 12 residues long. Germline V CDR1 and CDR2: SEHNR, FQNEAQ (reference sequence).

CDR3: CASSIIRGGNTIYF. In DNA, the CDR3 is TGTGCCAGTAGTATTATCAGGGGCGGAAACACCATATATTTT. The chain employs TRBV19 and TRBJ1-3; D is possibly TRBD1 (6 bases). CDR1 LNHDA and CDR2 SQIVND come from the germline V gene (reference sequence). CDR3 length: 14 amino acids. Trimming removed 3 bases from V and 4 bases from J, with 10 bases in between.

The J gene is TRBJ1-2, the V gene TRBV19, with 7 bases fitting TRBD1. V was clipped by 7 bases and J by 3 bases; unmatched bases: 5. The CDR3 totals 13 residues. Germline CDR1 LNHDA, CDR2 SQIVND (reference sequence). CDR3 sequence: CASTLDRDYGYTF. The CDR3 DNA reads TGTGCCAGTACCCTTGACAGGGACTATGGCTACACCTTC.

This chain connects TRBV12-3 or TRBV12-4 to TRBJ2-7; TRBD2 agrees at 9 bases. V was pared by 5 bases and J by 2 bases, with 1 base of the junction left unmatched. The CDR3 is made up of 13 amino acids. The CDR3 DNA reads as TGTGCCAGCAGTGGGACTAGCACCTACGAGCAGTACTTC. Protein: CASSGTSTYEQYF.

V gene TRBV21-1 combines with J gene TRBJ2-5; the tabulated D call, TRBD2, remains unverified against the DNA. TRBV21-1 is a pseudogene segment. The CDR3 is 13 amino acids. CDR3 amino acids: CASRGTGRETQYF. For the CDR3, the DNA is TGTGCCAGCAGGGGGACTGGGAGAGAGACCCAGTACTTC.

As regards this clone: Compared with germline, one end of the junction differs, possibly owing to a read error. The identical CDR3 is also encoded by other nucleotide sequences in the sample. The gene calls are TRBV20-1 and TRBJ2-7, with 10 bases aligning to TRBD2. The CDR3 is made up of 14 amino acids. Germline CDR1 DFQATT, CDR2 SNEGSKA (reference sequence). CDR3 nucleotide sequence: TGCAGTGCTAGTTCGGAGCGGGAGGGCTACGAACAGTACTTC. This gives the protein CSASSEREGYEQYF.

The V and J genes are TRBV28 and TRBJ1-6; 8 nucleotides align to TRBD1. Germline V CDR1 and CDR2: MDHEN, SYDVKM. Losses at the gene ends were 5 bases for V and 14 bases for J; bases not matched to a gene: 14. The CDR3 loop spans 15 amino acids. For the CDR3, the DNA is TGTGCCAGCAGTCCCAGACAGGGGAGCTCGGTTACCCTCCACTTT. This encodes CASSPRQGSSVTLHF.

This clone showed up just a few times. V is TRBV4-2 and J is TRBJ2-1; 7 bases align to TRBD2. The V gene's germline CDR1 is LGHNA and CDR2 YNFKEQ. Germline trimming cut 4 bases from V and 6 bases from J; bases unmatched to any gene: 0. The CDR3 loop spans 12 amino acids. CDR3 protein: CASSRTSNEQFF. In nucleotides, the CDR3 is TGTGCCAGCAGCCGGACTAGCAATGAGCAGTTCTTC.

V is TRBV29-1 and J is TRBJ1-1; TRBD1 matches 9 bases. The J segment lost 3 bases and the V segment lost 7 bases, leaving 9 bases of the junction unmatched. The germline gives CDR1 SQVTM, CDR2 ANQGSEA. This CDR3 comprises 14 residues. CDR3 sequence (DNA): TGCAGCGGAAAGGACAGGGGCTTGTACACTGAAGCTTTCTTT. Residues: CSGKDRGLYTEAFF.

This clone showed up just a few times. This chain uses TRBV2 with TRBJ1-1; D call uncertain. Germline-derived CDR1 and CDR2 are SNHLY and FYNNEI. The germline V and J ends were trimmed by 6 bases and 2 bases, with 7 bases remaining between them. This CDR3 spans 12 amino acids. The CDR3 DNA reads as TGTGCCAGCAGCCACAGAAACACTGAAGCTTTCTTT. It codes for CASSHRNTEAFF.

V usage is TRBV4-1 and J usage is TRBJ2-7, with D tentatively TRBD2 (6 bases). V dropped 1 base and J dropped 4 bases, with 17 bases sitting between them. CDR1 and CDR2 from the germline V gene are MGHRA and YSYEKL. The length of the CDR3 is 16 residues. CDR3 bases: TGCGCCAGCAGCCAAGGTGGGACCGGGAGTAAGTACGAGCAGTACTTC. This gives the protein CASSQGGTGSKYEQYF.

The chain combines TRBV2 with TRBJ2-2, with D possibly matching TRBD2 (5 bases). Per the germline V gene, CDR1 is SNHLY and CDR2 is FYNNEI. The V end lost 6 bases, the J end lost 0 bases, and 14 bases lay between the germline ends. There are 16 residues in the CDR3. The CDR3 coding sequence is TGTGCCAGCAGGGCTAGCTTGCTCGCGAACACCGGGGAGCTGTTTTTT. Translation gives CASRASLLANTGELFF.

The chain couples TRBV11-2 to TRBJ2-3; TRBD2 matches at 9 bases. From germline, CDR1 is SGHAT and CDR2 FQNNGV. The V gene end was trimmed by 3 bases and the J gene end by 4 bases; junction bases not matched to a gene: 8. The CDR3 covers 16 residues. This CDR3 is CASSLVAGGPADTQYF. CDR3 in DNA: TGTGCCAGCAGCTTGGTTGCGGGAGGGCCCGCAGATACGCAGTATTTT.

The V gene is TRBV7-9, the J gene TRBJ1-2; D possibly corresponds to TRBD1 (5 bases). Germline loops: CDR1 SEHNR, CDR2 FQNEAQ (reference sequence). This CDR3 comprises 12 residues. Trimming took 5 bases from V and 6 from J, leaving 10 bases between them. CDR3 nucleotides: TGTGCCAGCAGCCGGGACTTAGATGGCTACACCTTC. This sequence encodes CASSRDLDGYTF.